The 13 T cell receptor beta chains below were found in one sample sequenced in a study of blood T cell repertoires in COVID-19. Profiled with immunoSEQ multiplex PCR; TCRdb holds only in-frame clones, not every one. The sample holds around 240,000 clones, around 88% seen once. The sequencing sample was made of peripheral blood. All receptors derive from a woman aged 25 to 39 who had recovered from COVID-19.

A few counts support this clone. The chain employs TRBV7-9 and TRBJ1-1, with a tentative D call TRBD1 (6 bases). The germline gives CDR1 SEHNR, CDR2 FQNEAQ (reference sequence). Between the trimmed V and J ends, which lost 2 bases and 3 bases, there was a span of 7 bases. CDR3 length: 13 residues. CDR3 residues: CASSLSGDTEAFF. Written as DNA, the CDR3 is TGTGCCAGCAGCTTATCAGGGGACACTGAAGCTTTCTTT. The variable domain in full, completed from reference TRBV7-9 and TRBJ1-1, reads DTGVSQNPRHKITKRGQNVTFRCDPISEHNRLYWYRQTLGQGPEFLTYFQNEAQLEKSRLLSDRFSAERPKGSFSTLEIQRTEQGDSAMYLCASSLSGDTEAFFGQGTRLTVV.

This chain connects TRBV6-2 or TRBV6-3 to TRBJ2-5; 12 nucleotides match TRBD2. CDR3 length: 19 residues. The germline V gene has CDR1 MNHEY and CDR2 SVGEGT. J lost 5 bases, V lost 2 bases, and 15 bases had no gene match. The DNA of the CDR3 is TGTGCCAGCAGTTACGCTTTGCCTAGCGGGGGGGCCTGGGTTGAGACCCAGTACTTC. Its translation: CASSYALPSGGAWVETQYF.

This sequence joins TRBV9 and TRBJ1-3; TRBD1 is a possible D gene (5 bases). V lost 0 bases, J lost 4 bases, and 14 bases lay in between. The CDR3 loop spans 16 amino acids. Germline V CDR1 and CDR2: SGDLS, YYNGEE. CDR3: CASSVAIGGSGNTIYF. CDR3 DNA sequence: TGTGCCAGCAGCGTAGCTATCGGGGGTTCGGGAAACACCATATATTTT.

This clone was seen once. This chain links TRBV6-5 with TRBJ1-2; D remains ambiguous. Germline values: CDR1 MNHEY, CDR2 SVGAGI. The V and J ends lost 2 bases and 4 bases respectively, with 11 bases between them. The CDR3 covers 14 residues. Written as DNA, the CDR3 is TGTGCCAGCAGTTACACCGGGGAGGGCTATGGCTACACCTTC. Amino acids: CASSYTGEGYGYTF.

V gene TRBV5-6 combines with J gene TRBJ2-1; 8 nucleotides align to TRBD2. With V trimmed by 4 bases and J by 9 bases, 15 bases remained unmatched. CDR3 length: 16 residues. Per germline, CDR1 SGHDT and CDR2 YYEEEE. The CDR3 DNA sequence: TGTGCCAGCAGCCCGAACTGGCGGGGGGCTGATTCTGAGCAGTTCTTC. This encodes CASSPNWRGADSEQFF.

The chain uses TRBV11-2 and TRBJ2-7, with 7 bases identical to TRBD1. Germline V gene data show CDR1 as SGHAT and CDR2 as FQNNGV. The CDR3 extends over 13 amino acids. The trim removed 4 bases at V and 4 bases at J, leaving 4 bases unmatched. CDR3 residues: CASSSRQGYEQYF. The CDR3 DNA is TGTGCCAGCAGCTCCCGACAGGGATACGAGCAGTACTTC.

The chain couples TRBV20-1 to TRBJ2-1; TRBD2 might be the D (7 bases). CDR1 and CDR2 (germline): DFQATT, SNEGSKA (reference sequence). V was cut by 3 bases and J by 7 bases, with 19 bases left in between. This CDR3 has 15 residues. Here the CDR3 reads CSASKSAGRGNEQFF. The CDR3 DNA is TGCAGTGCTAGTAAATCGGCAGGGAGGGGGAATGAGCAGTTCTTC.

This clone was seen more than once but under ten times. The genes are TRBV5-1 and TRBJ2-1, with D possibly matching TRBD2 (7 bases). The CDR3 contains 18 residues. Trimming took off 4 bases at V and 8 bases at J, with 28 bases between the two ends. Germline V gene lookup returns CDR1 SGHRS and CDR2 YFSETQ. In DNA, the CDR3 is TGCGCCAGCAGCCAGTTACCTTTGGTGGGGGGGCAGGGAGATGAGCAGTTCTTC. It translates to CASSQLPLVGGQGDEQFF.

In its sample, this clone was seen once. The chain couples TRBV5-1 to TRBJ2-4, with D uncertain. Deletions cut 2 bases from V and 6 bases from J, with 12 bases between. The CDR3 totals 14 residues. Germline CDR1 reads SGHRS; CDR2 reads YFSETQ. The CDR3 loop reads CASSLSSPTNIQYF. CDR3 coding DNA: TGCGCCAGCAGCTTAAGTAGTCCTACAAACATTCAGTACTTC.

The chain uses TRBV19 and TRBJ1-1; D is possibly TRBD1 (5 bases). With 2 bases removed from V and 3 bases from J, the gap between germline ends came to 10 bases. The CDR3 spans 14 residues. Germline V gives CDR1 LNHDA, CDR2 SQIVND (reference sequence). The CDR3 protein is CASSIQWGDTEAFF. The CDR3 bases are TGTGCCAGTAGTATACAATGGGGGGACACTGAAGCTTTCTTT. Based on the CDR3 plus reference TRBV19 and TRBJ1-1, the full variable domain is DGGITQSPKYLFRKEGQNVTLSCEQNLNHDAMYWYRQDPGQGLRLIYYSQIVNDFQKGDIAEGYSVSREKKESFPLTVTSAQKNPTAFYLCASSIQWGDTEAFFGQGTRLTVV.

The chain joins TRBV25-1 to TRBJ2-3; 8 bases fit TRBD2. CDR1 MGHDK and CDR2 SYGVNS come from the germline V gene. V was pared by 5 bases and J by 2 bases, with 9 bases of the junction left unmatched. This CDR3 has 16 residues. CDR3 DNA sequence: TGTGCCAGCAGTAAAGGACTAGCTCCTTCCACAGATACGCAGTATTTT. It specifies CASSKGLAPSTDTQYF.

This clone was picked up one time. The chain links TRBV6-6 to TRBJ2-1; 11 bases are a match to TRBD2. The germline V gene has CDR1 MNHNY and CDR2 SVGAGI (reference sequence). This CDR3 contains 14 residues. The V segment lost 5 bases and the J segment 7 bases; nucleotides outside the gene matches: 4. The CDR3 protein is CASSDSGGANEQFF. In DNA form, the CDR3 reads TGTGCCAGCAGTGATAGCGGGGGGGCAAATGAGCAGTTCTTC.

CDR3 region: CASSYGTGGYTEAFF. The CDR3 nucleotides read TGTGCCAGCAGCTACGGGACAGGGGGCTATACTGAAGCTTTCTTT. The gene calls are TRBV5-4 and TRBJ1-1; 12 bases line up with TRBD1. Germline CDR1 SGHNT, CDR2 YYREEE (reference sequence). This CDR3 has 15 residues. Trimming took 3 bases from V and 5 from J; bases not matched to a gene: 5.